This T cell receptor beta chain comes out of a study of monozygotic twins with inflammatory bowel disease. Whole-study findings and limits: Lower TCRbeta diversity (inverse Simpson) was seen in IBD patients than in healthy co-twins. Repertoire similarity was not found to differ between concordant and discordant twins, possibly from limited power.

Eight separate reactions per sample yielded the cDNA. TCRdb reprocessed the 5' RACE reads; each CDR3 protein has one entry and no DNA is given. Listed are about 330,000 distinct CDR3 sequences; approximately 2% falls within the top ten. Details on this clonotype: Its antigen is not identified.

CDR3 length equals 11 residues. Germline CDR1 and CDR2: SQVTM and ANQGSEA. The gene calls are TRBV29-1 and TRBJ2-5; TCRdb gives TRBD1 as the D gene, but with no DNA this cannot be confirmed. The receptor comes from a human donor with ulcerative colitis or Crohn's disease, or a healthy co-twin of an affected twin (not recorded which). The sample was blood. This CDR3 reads CSVLGGETQYF.